The present T cell receptor beta chain was sequenced within a study of tumor and adjacent non-tumor tissue in lung cancer. Background on the study: There were about twelve adenocarcinoma, a couple of squamous cell carcinoma and 1 small cell lung cancer cases.

This sample's RNA came from whole unsorted tissue. More than 3 cm separated this lung sample from the edge of the tumor. This CDR3 region has 14 residues. Germline V gives CDR1 SGHAT, CDR2 FQNNGV. Three rounds of nested PCR, following a modified ARM-PCR protocol, produced the TCRbeta library. TCRdb recomputed calls from the multiplex PCR reads with MiXCR, one row per CDR3 protein. The table lists 65,000 to 75,000 distinct CDR3 sequences, more than 75% of them singletons. Study findings and constraints: TCR diversity was significantly greater in tumor than normal lung tissue. Normal lung showed higher cumulative top 100 clone frequency than tumor.

Of note for this clonotype: Its cognate antigen is unknown. The junction departs from germline at one end; a sequencing error may be responsible.

Input material: distant non-tumor lung tissue. J is TRBJ2-1 and V is TRBV11-2, with 9 bases aligning to TRBD2. The source of this sequence is a man aged 55 to 70 with non-small cell lung cancer. CDR3 bases: TGTGACAGCAGTGTAGCGGGGGATTACAATGAGCAGCTCTTC. Translated: CDSSVAGDYNEQLF.